This record concerns one T cell receptor beta chain sequence. This clone was seen repeatedly, ten times or more. No antigen is known for it. Sequencing ends 3 residues short of the CDR3 end; the germline J gene provides the rest. At the junction V is shortened by 5 bases and J by 2 bases, with 10 bases in between. The germline V gene supplies CDR1 SGHRS and CDR2 YFSETQ. From its cysteine to its phenylalanine, the CDR3 spans 13 amino acids. The DNA shown is the part of the CDR3 that was read: 30 bases, in frame from base 1. Both CVID patients and healthy controls were predominantly of Caucasian heritage. Heparinized peripheral whole blood samples of about 5 to 8.5 ml were collected from each donor. Genomic DNA from adults with common variable immune deficiency (CVID) and from healthy adult controls was used for sequencing of TCRbeta CDR3 repertoires. There were 22 healthy adult volunteers in the control group (around 12 female and around 10 male), ranging in age from 23 to 66 years, with a mean age of around 31. Diluted blood was density-centrifuged over Hypaque 1077 or Ficoll-Paque to isolate peripheral blood mononuclear cells. Unsorted mononuclear cells served as the source of genomic DNA, which was extracted either by Qiagen column purification or by a centrifugation-based method.

Equivalent amounts of genomic DNA from CVID and control samples were used as sequencing input. For every sample, a 60 bp segment covering the rearranged TCRbeta CDR3 region was amplified and then sequenced. The immunoSEQ assay, a bias-corrected multiplex PCR combined with high-throughput sequencing, was used to amplify TCRbeta. Per the authors' processing: Every unique nucleotide sequence was considered a clone and was annotated with V, D and J genes, copy number and frequency. Sequences were labeled productive if in frame, and non-productive if out of frame or containing stop codons. As previously described, clonality was calculated on the basis of Shannon's entropy. Mean CDR3 Kyte-Doolittle hydropathy was derived from the predicted amino acid sequences of productive clones. Hierarchical clustering of scaled V gene usage was performed with the R hclust function using Manhattan distance and complete linkage. Clone sharing by CDR3 amino acid sequence was assessed by resampling 12 repertoires per group over 100 rounds. The repertoires were searched for around 65 published EBV-specific and fewer than 250 published CMV-specific TCRbeta sequences. After two CVID samples that produced fewer than 10,000 sequences were dropped from the analysis, 42 CVID repertoires remained. Held by TCRdb, this immuneACCESS table contains in-frame sequences only and omits some clones. Under half of the omission traces to an unresolved V gene where checked; the cause of the rest is unknown. V and J calls and clone size are as listed in that table; D and trimming were resolved from the DNA. The sample counts around 57,000 clones, each observed more than once. About 5.5% of the sample rests with the top ten.

The entry originates in a study of T cell clonality in common variable immunodeficiency (dated by TCRdb to between 2014 and 2017). Here is what the overall study found, with its caveats: It was noted by the authors that sequencing of the repertoires of T cell subpopulations would be needed to clarify the cause of the increased clonality in CVID. Increased TCRbeta clonality was found in CVID subjects compared with healthy controls (t-test p = 0.018), with the increase being most characteristic of about a third of subjects. Correlations between repertoire features and clinical complications were limited by patient heterogeneity within the CVID cohort. Even though DNA input was equal, the average per sample came to about 74,000 unique sequences for controls compared with 25,000 to 35,000 for CVID samples. CVID TCRbeta sequences were reported to have fewer deletions and N-nucleotide insertions and to lack highly modified clones with 13 or more V deletions. CVID subjects shared fewer TCRbeta clones with each other than healthy controls did (p < 0.0001).

The V gene is TRBV5-1 and the J gene is TRBJ2-5; tentative D gene TRBD2, with 6 bases matching. The sequencing input was peripheral blood mononuclear cells. This TCR derives from a person aged 18-70 years in good health. Incomplete CDR3 DNA: TGCGCCAGCAGGGAGGGCAGGCAAGAGACC. Its coded protein is CASREGRQET. The full CDR3 protein is CASREGRQETQYF. When the CDR3 is completed using the reference TRBV5-1 and TRBJ2-5 genes on either side, the full variable domain is KAGVTQTPRYLIKTRGQQVTLSCSPISGHRSVSWYQQTPGQGLQFLFEYFSETQRNKGNFPGRFSGRQFSNSRSEMNVSTLELGDSALYLCASREGRQETQYFGPGTRLLVL.